The entry below describes one T cell receptor beta chain. No antigen is known for it. Sequenced by immunoSEQ multiplex PCR; TCRdb stores in-frame clones only, minus some. The sample has nearly 70,000 clones; approximately 95% are singletons. This sample stems from a study of CD4 T cells in relation to SARS-CoV-2 and coronaviruses. Broader study findings: Roughly 65% of donors had memory CD4+ clonotypes crossrecognizing SARS-CoV-2 and common cold coronavirus spike.

Before the COVID-19 pandemic, during about 2010-2018, CD4+ T cells were taken from unexposed donors. Sequenced material: naive CD4+ T cells from PBMCs. Indicated subset: naive CD4+ T cells isolated by negative enrichment. The sequence came from a human donor in good health.

The CDR3 loop reads CASSPSGSPYNEQFF. CDR3 in DNA: TGTGCCAGCAGCCCCAGCGGGAGTCCCTACAATGAGCAGTTCTTC. This sequence joins TRBV9 and TRBJ2-1; the match to TRBD2 covers 8 bases. With V trimmed by 4 bases and J by 2 bases, 5 bases remained unmatched. Germline V gene lookup returns CDR1 SGDLS and CDR2 YYNGEE. This CDR3 comprises 15 residues.